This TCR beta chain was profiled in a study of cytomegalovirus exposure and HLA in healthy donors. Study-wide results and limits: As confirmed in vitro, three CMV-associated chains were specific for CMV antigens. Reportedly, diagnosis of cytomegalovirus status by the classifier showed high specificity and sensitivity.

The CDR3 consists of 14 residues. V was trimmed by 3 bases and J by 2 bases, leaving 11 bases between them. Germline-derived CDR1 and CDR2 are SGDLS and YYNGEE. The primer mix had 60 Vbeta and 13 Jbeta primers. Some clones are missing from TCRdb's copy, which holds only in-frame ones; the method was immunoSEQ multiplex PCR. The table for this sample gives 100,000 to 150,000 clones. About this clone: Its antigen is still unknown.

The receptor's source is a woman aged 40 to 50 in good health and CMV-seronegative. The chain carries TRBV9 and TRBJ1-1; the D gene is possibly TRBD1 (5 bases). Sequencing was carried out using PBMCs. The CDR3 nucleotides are TGTGCCAGCAGCGCTCTGGGGCTAAACACTGAAGCTTTCTTT. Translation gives CASSALGLNTEAFF.